Sequencing of this TCR beta chain was carried out in a study of immune cell composition in non-small cell lung cancer. Findings of the study overall: Clones >0.5% enriched in tumour were rarer in adenocarcinoma (around 33%) than squamous (around 75%). Adenocarcinomas with higher top tumour-associated clone frequency had more reactive TILs. Top 10 clone scores and clonality were higher in squamous than adenocarcinoma.

Only in-frame clones appear in the TCRdb table, and some are missing; sequencing was by immunoSEQ multiplex PCR. This table has some 5,000 clones, under 85% appearing once. V lost 6 bases and J lost 9, with 15 bases in between. CDR1 MNHNY and CDR2 SVGAGI come from the germline V gene (reference sequence). CDR3 size: 13 residues. Frozen unsorted single-cell suspensions supplied the genomic DNA. Concerning this clone: Its antigen is unidentified.

Sequencing input: lung tumor tissue. The clonotype comes from a human donor with non-small cell lung cancer. The V and J genes are TRBV6-6 and TRBJ2-1, with a possible D match to TRBD1 (5 bases). The CDR3 sequence is CASRQNQGSEQFF. The CDR3 nucleotides are TGTGCCAGCAGACAAAACCAGGGATCTGAGCAGTTCTTC.